Shown below are 10 T cell receptor beta chains from a single sample sequenced in a study of blood T cell repertoires in COVID-19. Here immunoSEQ multiplex PCR was the method, and the copy in TCRdb shows in-frame clones only, minus some. The repertoire includes about 160,000 clones, around 87% of them detected once, and around a tenth sits in the top ten. Sequencing was done on a sample of peripheral blood. The receptors stem from a woman in her 70s with COVID-19, enrolled during active disease.

The genes are TRBV19 and TRBJ1-6; D may be TRBD1 (5 bases). Germline V lookup: CDR1 LNHDA, CDR2 SQIVND (reference sequence). CDR3 length equals 13 residues. Trimming removed 9 bases from V and 11 bases from J, with 17 bases in between. CDR3 sequence reads: CASPRGGKAPLHF. The CDR3 DNA sequence: TGTGCCAGCCCGCGGGGGGGGAAAGCACCCCTCCACTTT.

This clone was recorded a few times. The chain has TRBV5-6 and TRBJ1-6; 7 positions match TRBD1. Losses at the gene ends were 0 bases for V and 5 bases for J; bases not matched to a gene: 2. Germline-derived CDR1 and CDR2 are SGHDT and YYEEEE. The CDR3 spans 15 residues. In nucleotides, the CDR3 is TGTGCCAGCAGCTTGGTGGGACAGAATAATTCACCCCTCCACTTT. This codes for CASSLVGQNNSPLHF.

DNA of the CDR3: TGTGCCAGCAGAGGGACAGCTAATCAGCCCCAGCATTTT. This codes for CASRGTANQPQHF. V gene TRBV12-3 or TRBV12-4 combines with J gene TRBJ1-5; 7 bases are a match to TRBD1. Trimming at V came to 6 bases and at J to 4 bases, leaving 3 bases not matched to a gene. This CDR3 region has 13 residues.

This clone came up once. The chain uses TRBV7-9 and TRBJ1-2, with TRBD1 matching 7 bases. The CDR3 consists of 14 residues. Germline CDR1 and CDR2: SEHNR and FQNEAQ (reference sequence). After removal of 5 bases from V and 2 bases from J, the junction contained 5 bases not matched to a gene. CDR3 bases: TGTGCCAGCAGCCGATCACAGGGGAACTATGGCTACACCTTC. As protein: CASSRSQGNYGYTF.

V usage is TRBV28 and J usage is TRBJ2-7; 7 bases match TRBD1. From germline, CDR1 is MDHEN and CDR2 SYDVKM. Trimming removed 8 bases from V and 7 bases from J; junction bases left unmatched: 8. The length of the CDR3 is 12 residues. The DNA of the CDR3 is TGTGCCAGCGGAACGACAGGGCGGGAGCAGTACTTC. Translated: CASGTTGREQYF.

The rearrangement joins TRBV29-1 to TRBJ1-2, with 8 bases matching TRBD1. The V gene end was trimmed by 0 bases and the J gene end by 6 bases; junction bases not matched to a gene: 3. The CDR3 is made up of 13 amino acids. Germline CDR1 SQVTM, CDR2 ANQGSEA. The CDR3 is CSVEDEDRDGYTF. Written as DNA, the CDR3 is TGCAGCGTTGAAGATGAGGACAGGGATGGCTACACCTTC.

This chain links TRBV11-2 with TRBJ1-2, with 7 bases matching TRBD1. J was trimmed by 2 bases and V by 4 bases; bases with no gene match: 4. CDR3 size: 14 residues. Germline CDR1 and CDR2: SGHAT and FQNNGV. Here the CDR3 reads CASSSATGNYGYTF. The CDR3 DNA is TGTGCCAGCAGCTCGGCGACAGGGAACTATGGCTACACCTTC.

V and J are TRBV6-2 or TRBV6-3 and TRBJ2-1, with 8 bases lining up with TRBD2. CDR1 is MNHEY, CDR2 SVGEGT, per germline. The length of the CDR3 is 18 residues. V was pared by 4 bases and J by 5 bases, with 16 bases of the junction left unmatched. In DNA form, the CDR3 reads TGTGCCAGCAGTTGGCGATTCTACGGGGGGGCTGGAAACAATGAGCAGTTCTTC. This codes for CASSWRFYGGAGNNEQFF.

The gene calls are TRBV4-1 and TRBJ1-5; D not certain. V dropped 0 bases and J dropped 5 bases, with 5 bases sitting between them. This CDR3 has 13 residues. In germline, CDR1 is MGHRA, CDR2 YSYEKL. CDR3 in amino acids: CASSQDEDQPQHF. CDR3 in DNA: TGCGCCAGCAGCCAAGACGAGGATCAGCCCCAGCATTTT.

The gene calls are TRBV7-9 and TRBJ2-2, with TRBD2 identical over 7 bases. CDR1 SEHNR and CDR2 FQNEAQ come from the germline V gene (reference sequence). J lost 3 bases, V lost 4 bases, and 8 bases had no gene match. The CDR3 runs to 16 residues. The CDR3 region is CASSSQLARDTGELFF. In DNA, the CDR3 is TGTGCCAGCAGCTCGCAACTAGCGCGAGACACCGGGGAGCTGTTTTTT.